The next 2 T cell receptor beta chains were all read from a single sample in a study of human thymus T cells. Only in-frame clones appear in the TCRdb table, and some are missing; sequencing was by immunoSEQ multiplex PCR. The repertoire holds about 60,000 clones, with 90% to 95% as singletons. What was sequenced was blood. The source is a boy under three years old with a congenital heart defect but otherwise immunologically healthy.

The V call is TRBV19, the J call TRBJ2-7; D unresolved. CDR1 is LNHDA and CDR2 is SQIVND in the germline V gene (reference sequence). Trimming stripped 4 bases from V and 4 bases from J, with 5 bases between. The length of the CDR3 is 11 residues. CDR3 coding DNA: TGTGCCAGTAGTAAGGGTTACGAGCAGTACTTC. Amino acids: CASSKGYEQYF.

The genes are TRBV5-6 and TRBJ2-7, with 8 positions matching TRBD2. The CDR3 covers 14 residues. Germline assignment: CDR1 SGHDT and CDR2 YYEEEE. V gave up 1 base and J gave up 2 bases; unmatched junction bases: 2. CDR3 nucleotides: TGTGCCAGCAGCTTGAGCGGGAGAACCTACGAGCAGTACTTC. It codes for CASSLSGRTYEQYF.